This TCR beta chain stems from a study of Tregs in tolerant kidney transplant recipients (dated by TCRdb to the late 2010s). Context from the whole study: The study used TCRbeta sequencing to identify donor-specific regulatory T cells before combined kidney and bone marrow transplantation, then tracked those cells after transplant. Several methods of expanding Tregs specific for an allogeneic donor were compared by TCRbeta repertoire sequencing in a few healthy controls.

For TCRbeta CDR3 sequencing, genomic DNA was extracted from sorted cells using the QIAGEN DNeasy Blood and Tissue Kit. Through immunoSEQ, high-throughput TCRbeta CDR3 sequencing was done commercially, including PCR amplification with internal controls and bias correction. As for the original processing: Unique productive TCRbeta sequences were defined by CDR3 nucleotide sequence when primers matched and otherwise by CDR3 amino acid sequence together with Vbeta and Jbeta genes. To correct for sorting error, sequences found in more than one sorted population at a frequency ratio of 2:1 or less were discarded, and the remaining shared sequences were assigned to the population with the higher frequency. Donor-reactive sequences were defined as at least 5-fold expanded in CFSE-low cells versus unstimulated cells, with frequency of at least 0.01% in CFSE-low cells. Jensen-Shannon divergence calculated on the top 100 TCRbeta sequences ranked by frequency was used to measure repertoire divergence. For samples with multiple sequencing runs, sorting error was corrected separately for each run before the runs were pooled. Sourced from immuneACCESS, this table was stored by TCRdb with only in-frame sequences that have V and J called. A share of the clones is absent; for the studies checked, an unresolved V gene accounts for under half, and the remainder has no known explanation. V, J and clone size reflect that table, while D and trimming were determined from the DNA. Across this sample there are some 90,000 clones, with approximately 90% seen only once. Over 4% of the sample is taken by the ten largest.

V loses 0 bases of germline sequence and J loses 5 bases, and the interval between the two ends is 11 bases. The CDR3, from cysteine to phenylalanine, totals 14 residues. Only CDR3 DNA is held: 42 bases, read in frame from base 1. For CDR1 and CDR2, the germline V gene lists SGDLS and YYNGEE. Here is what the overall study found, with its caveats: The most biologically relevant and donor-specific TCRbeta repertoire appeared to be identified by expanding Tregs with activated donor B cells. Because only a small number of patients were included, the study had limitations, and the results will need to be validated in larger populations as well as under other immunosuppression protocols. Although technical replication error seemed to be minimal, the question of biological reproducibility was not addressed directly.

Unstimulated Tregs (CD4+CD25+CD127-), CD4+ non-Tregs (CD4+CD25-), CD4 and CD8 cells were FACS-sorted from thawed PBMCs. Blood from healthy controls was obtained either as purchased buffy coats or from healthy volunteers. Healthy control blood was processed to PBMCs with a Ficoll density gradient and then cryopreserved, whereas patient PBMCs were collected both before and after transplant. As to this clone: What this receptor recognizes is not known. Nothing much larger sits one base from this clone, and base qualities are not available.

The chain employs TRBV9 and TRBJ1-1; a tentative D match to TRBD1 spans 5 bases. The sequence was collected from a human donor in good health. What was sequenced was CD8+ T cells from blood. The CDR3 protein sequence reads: CASSVAWGGTEAFF. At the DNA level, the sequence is TGTGCCAGCAGCGTAGCCTGGGGGGGGACTGAAGCTTTCTTT.